This T cell receptor (beta chain) comes out of a study of blood T cell repertoires in COVID-19. The method was immunoSEQ multiplex PCR; TCRdb's version includes in-frame clones alone and lacks a portion of them. The sample lists about 150,000 clones, roughly 80% occurring once. V lost 6 bases to trimming and J lost 3 bases; unmatched junction nucleotides: 11. The CDR3 totals 15 residues. Germline V gene lookup returns CDR1 KGHSH and CDR2 LQKENI. What was sequenced was peripheral blood. This chain connects TRBV18 to TRBJ2-7; 7 bases align to TRBD2. This TCR derives from a man older than 75 with acute or convalescent COVID-19. The CDR3 region is CASSLGGGTGYEQYV. In DNA form, the CDR3 reads TGTGCCAGCTCGCTAGGCGGGGGTACGGGCTACGAGCAGTACGTC.